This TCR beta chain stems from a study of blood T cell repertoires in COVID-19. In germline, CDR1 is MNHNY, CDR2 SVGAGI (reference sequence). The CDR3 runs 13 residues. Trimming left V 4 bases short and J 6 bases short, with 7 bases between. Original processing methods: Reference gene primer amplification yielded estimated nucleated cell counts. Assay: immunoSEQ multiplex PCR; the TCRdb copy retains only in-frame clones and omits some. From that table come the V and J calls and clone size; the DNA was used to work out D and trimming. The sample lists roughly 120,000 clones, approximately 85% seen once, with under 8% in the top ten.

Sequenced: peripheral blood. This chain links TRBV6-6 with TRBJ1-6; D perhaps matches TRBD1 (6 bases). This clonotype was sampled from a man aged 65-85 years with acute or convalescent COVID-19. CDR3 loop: CASSSGANSPLHF. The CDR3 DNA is TGTGCCAGCAGTTCAGGGGCTAATTCACCCCTCCACTTT.